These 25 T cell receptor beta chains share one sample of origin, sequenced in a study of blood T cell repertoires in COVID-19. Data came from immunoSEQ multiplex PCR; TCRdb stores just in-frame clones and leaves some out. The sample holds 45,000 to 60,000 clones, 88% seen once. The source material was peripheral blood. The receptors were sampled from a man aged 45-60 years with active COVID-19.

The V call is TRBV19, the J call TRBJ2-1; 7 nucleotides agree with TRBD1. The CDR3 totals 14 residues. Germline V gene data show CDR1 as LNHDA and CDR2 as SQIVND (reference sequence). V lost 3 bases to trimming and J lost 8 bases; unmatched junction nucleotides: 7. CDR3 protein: CASSMKTGLDEQFF. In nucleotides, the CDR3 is TGTGCCAGTAGTATGAAGACAGGGTTGGATGAGCAGTTCTTC.

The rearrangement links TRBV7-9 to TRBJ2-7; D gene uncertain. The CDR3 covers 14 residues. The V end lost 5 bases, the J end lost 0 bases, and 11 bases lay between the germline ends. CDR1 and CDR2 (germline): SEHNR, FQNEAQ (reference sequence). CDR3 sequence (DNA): TGTGCCAGCAGCGCTGCATTGAGCTCCTACGAGCAGTACGTC. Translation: CASSAALSSYEQYV.

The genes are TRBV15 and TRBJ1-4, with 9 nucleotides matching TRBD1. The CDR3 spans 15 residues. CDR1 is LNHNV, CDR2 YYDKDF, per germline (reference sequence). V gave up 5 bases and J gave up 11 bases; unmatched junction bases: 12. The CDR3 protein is CATSREGQGLGKLFF. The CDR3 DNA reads TGTGCCACCAGCCGCGAGGGACAGGGACTCGGTAAACTGTTTTTT.

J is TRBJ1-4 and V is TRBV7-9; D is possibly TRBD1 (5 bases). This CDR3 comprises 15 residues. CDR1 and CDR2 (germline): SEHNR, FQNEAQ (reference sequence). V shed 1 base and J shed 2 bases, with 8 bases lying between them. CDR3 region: CASSLDGGTNEKLFF. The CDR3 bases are TGTGCCAGCAGCTTAGATGGGGGGACTAATGAAAAACTGTTTTTT.

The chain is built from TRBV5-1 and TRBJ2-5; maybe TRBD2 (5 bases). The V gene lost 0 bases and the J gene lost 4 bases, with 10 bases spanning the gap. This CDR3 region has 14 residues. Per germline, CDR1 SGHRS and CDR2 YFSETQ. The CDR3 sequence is CASSLAFGVETQYF. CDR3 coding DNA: TGCGCCAGCAGCTTGGCATTCGGGGTAGAGACCCAGTACTTC.

CDR3 nucleotides: TGCAGCGTTACAGGATATCGACAGGCAGTGAACACTGAAGCTTTCTTT. As protein: CSVTGYRQAVNTEAFF. J is TRBJ1-1 and V is TRBV29-1, with D tentatively TRBD1 (6 bases). The CDR3 has 16 residues. CDR1 and CDR2 from the germline V gene are SQVTM and ANQGSEA. V was pared by 5 bases and J by 0 bases, with 19 bases between.

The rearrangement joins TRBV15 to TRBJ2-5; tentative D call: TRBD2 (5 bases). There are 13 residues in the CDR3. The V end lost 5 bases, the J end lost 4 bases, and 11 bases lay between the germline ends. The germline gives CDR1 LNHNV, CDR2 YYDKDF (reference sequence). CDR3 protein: CATSLFGGETQYF. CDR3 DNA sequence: TGTGCCACCAGCCTTTTCGGAGGAGAGACCCAGTACTTC. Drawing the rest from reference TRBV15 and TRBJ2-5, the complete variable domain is DAMVIQNPRYQVTQFGKPVTLSCSQTLNHNVMYWYQQKSSQAPKLLFHYYDKDFNNEADTPDNFQSRRPNTSFCFLDIRSPGLGDTAMYLCATSLFGGETQYFGPGTRLLVL.

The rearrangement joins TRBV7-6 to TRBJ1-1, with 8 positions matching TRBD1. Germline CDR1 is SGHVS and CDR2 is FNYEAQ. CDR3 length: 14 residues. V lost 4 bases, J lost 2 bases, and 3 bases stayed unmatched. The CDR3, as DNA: TGTGCCAGCAGCTCAGGGGGCAGCAACACTGAAGCTTTCTTT. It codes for CASSSGGSNTEAFF.

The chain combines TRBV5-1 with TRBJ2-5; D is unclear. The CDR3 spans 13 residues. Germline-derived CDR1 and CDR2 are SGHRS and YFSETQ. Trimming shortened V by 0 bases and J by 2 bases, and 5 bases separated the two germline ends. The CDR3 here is CASSLARQETQYF. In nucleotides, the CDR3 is TGCGCCAGCAGCTTGGCCAGACAAGAGACCCAGTACTTC.

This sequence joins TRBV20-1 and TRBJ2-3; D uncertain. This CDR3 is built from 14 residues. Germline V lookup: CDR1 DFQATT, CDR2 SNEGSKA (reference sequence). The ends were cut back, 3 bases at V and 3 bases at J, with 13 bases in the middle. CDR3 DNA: TGCAGTGCTAGTTTGGGTGGGCCGACAGATACGCAGTATTTT. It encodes CSASLGGPTDTQYF.

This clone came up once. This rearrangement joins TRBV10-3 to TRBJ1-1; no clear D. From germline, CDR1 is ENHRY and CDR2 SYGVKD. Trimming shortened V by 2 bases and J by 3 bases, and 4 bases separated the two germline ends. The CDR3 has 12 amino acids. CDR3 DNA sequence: TGTGCCATCAGTGAGCCCTACACTGAAGCTTTCTTT. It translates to CAISEPYTEAFF.

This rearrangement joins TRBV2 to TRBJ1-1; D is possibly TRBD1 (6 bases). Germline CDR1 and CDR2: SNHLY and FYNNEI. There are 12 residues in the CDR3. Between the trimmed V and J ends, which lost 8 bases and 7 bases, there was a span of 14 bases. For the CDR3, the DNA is TGTGCCAGCCCTGGGGGCCTCGATGAAGCTTTCTTT. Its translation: CASPGGLDEAFF.

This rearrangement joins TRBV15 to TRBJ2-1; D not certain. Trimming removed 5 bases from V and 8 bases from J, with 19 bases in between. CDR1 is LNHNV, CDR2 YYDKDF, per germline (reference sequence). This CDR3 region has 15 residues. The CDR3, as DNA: TGTGCCACCAGCCCCCGAGGCCGGATTTTGGATGAGCAGTTCTTC. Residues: CATSPRGRILDEQFF.

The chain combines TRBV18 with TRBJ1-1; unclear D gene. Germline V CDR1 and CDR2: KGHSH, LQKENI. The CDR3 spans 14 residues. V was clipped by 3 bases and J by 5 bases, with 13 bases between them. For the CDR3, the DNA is TGTGCCAGCTCACCGGGAGGAGGTCTTACTGAAGCTTTCTTT. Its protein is CASSPGGGLTEAFF.

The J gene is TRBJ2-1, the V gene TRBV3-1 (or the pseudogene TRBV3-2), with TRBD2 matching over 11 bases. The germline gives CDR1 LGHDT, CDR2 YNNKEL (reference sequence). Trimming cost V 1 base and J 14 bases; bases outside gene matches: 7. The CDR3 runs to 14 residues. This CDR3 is CASSQGLAGSTKFF. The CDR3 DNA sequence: TGTGCCAGCAGCCAAGGACTAGCGGGAAGCACGAAGTTCTTC.

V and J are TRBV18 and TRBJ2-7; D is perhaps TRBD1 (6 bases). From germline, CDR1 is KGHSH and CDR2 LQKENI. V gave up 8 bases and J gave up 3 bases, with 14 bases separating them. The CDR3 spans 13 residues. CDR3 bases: TGTGCCAGCACCACAGGGCCCCTCTACGAGCAGTACGTC. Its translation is CASTTGPLYEQYV.

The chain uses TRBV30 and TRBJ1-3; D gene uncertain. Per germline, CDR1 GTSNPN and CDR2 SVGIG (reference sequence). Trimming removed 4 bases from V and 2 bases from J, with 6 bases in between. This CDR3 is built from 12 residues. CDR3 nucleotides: TGTGCCTGGACAGATACTGGAAACACCATATATTTT. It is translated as CAWTDTGNTIYF.

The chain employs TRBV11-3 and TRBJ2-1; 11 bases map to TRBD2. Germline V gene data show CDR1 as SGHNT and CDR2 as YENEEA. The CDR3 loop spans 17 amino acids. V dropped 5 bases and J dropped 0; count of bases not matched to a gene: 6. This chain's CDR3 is CASSLLAGGSSYNEQFF. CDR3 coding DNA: TGTGCCAGCAGCCTCTTAGCGGGAGGGAGCTCCTACAATGAGCAGTTCTTC.

The CDR3 reads CASRRTGDAYEQYF. Here the CDR3 DNA reads TGCGCCAGCAGGAGGACAGGGGATGCCTACGAGCAGTACTTC. J is TRBJ2-7 and V is TRBV5-1, with 9 bases aligning to TRBD1. Trimming removed 5 bases from V and 2 bases from J; junction bases left unmatched: 5. Germline V lookup: CDR1 SGHRS, CDR2 YFSETQ. The CDR3 consists of 14 residues.

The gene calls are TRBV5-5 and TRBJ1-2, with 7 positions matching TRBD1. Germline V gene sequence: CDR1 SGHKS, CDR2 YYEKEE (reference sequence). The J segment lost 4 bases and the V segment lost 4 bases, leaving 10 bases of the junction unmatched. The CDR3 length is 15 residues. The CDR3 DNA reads TGTGCCAGCAGCACGGGACAGTCAATCTTCTATGGCTACACCTTC. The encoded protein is CASSTGQSIFYGYTF.

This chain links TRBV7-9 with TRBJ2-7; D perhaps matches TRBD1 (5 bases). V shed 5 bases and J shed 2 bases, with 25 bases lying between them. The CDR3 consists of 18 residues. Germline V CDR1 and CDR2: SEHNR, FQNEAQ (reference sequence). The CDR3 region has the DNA TGTGCCAGCAGCCCCCCGAAAGGGGCAGGCTCTTCCACCTACGAGCAGTACTTC. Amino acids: CASSPPKGAGSSTYEQYF.

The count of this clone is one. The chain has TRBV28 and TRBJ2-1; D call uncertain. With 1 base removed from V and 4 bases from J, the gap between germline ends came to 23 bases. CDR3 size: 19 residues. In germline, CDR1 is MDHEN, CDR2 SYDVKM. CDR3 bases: TGTGCCAGCAGTTTATTAGTGCCGTCCCCCGACAAGTGGTACAATGAGCAGTTCTTC. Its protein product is CASSLLVPSPDKWYNEQFF.

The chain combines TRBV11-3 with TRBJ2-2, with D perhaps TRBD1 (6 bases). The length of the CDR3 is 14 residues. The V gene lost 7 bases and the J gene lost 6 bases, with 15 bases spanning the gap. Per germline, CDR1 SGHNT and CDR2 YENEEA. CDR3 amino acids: CASTRGFSSGELFF. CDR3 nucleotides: TGTGCCAGCACCAGGGGTTTCTCATCCGGGGAGCTGTTTTTT.

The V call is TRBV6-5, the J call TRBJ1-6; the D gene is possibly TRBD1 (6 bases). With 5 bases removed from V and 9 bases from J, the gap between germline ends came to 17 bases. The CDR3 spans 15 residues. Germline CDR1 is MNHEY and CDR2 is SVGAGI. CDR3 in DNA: TGTGCCAGCAGTCCTGGCAGAGACAGGCCTTCACCCCTCCACTTT. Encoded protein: CASSPGRDRPSPLHF.

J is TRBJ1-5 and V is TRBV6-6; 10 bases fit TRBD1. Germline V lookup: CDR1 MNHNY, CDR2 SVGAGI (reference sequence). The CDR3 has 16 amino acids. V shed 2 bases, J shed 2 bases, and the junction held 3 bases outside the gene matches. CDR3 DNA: TGTGCCAGCAGTTACAGGGACAGGGGAGGCAATCAGCCCCAGCATTTT. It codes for CASSYRDRGGNQPQHF.